This is a list of T cell receptor beta chains from one sample in a study of shared clonotypes between healthy human individuals. TCRdb's copy holds only in-frame clones and misses some; the assay was immunoSEQ multiplex PCR. The table lists under 2,500,000 clones, almost 96% of them singletons, with 0.13% in the top ten. Sequenced material: naive CD4+ T cells sorted from blood. The origin of the receptors is a man aged 18 to 29 in good health. CDR3s leave out the opening cysteine and the closing phenylalanine or tryptophan. The D gene is left open where the match is weak.

CDR3 protein,V gene,D gene
ASSHARGNGPYEQY,TRBV4-3,-
ASSQGRVGTGELF,TRBV5-1,-
ASTAQGSYNEQF,TRBV6-5,-
ASSYSPQTRGYT,TRBV6-6,-
ASSSTGGEYSPLH,TRBV5-1,TRBD1
ASNPTGSSYEQY,TRBV19,-
ASSLLNTEAF,TRBV7-9,-
ASISDRWVNTEAF,TRBV28,-
ASSEGGAGNGYT,TRBV2,-
ASSLSLRGGRETQY,TRBV5-1,TRBD2
ASSESWDRGNGYT,TRBV6-1,TRBD1
SSKYGNTIY,TRBV29-1,-
ASRPPQGREQY,TRBV6-5,-
ASSYSQGNT,TRBV6-6,-
ASSSQGGVGAYEQY,TRBV5-4,-
ASSFDGDGGSPLH,TRBV2,-
ASSRPGQGRDEQF,TRBV13,TRBD1
ASSAPQGNYGYT,TRBV7-9,TRBD1
ASSLAQAPGNTIY,TRBV5-1,-
ASSRTGSHTEAF,TRBV19,-
ASSYGSRGFGQETQY,TRBV5-4,-
ASGAGGLSSGNTIY,TRBV10-2,-
ASSEGTEAF,TRBV18,-
ASSEKGKIGTGELF,TRBV6-1,-
ASSQLGGKGTDTQY,TRBV14,-
ASTPQAGSGNTIY,TRBV19,-
ASSQSKGADYGYT,TRBV4-3,TRBD1
ASSLVAKGGETQY,TRBV7-2,-
ASSSSASGIHNEQF,TRBV7-6,TRBD2
ASSQTRGPQH,TRBV14,-
ASSLYLSHPNTGELF,TRBV7-6,-
ASSLVWGAEAF,TRBV7-9,-
AWSVRPMNYGYT,TRBV30,-
AISEFGTGELF,TRBV10-3,-
ASSQVGVSGNTIY,TRBV4-3,-
ASSDGVNSGNTIY,TRBV2,-
SVRDSNQPQH,TRBV29-1,-
ASSYPGQSYEQY,TRBV28,-
ASSPRPDNSPLH,TRBV18,-
ASSEPGQGAYGYT,TRBV25-1,TRBD1
ASSVQGAGGNTDTQY,TRBV2,TRBD2
ASSARKEGSEFYNEQF,TRBV6-1,-
ASSSGPGTLDNEQF,TRBV10-1,-
ASTIQKNEQF,TRBV5-6,-
ASSPDRGMPGYT,TRBV5-1,TRBD1
ASSPPAGGVNTEAF,TRBV18,TRBD1
ASSQLAGVDYEQY,TRBV16,TRBD2
ASSSHVGAGAKYNEQF,TRBV11-2,TRBD2
ATSRDGLAGGSEQF,TRBV15,TRBD2
ASSDRHYGYT,TRBV6-5,-